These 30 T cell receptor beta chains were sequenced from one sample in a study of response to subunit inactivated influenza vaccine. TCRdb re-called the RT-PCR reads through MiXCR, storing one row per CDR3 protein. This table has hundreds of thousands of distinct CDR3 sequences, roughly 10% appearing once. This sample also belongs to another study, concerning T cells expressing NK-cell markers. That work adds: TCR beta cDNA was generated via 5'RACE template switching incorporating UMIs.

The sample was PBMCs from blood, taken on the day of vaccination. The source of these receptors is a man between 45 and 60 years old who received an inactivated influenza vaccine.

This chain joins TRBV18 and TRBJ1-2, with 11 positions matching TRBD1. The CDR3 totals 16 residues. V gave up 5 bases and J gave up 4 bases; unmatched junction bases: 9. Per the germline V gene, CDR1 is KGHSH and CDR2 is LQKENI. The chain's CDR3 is CASSGQGAMDGYGYTF. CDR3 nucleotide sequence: TGTGCCAGCTCAGGACAGGGGGCGATGGATGGCTATGGCTACACCTTC. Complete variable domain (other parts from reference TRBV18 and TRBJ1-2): NAGVMQNPRHLVRRRGQEARLRCSPMKGHSHVYWYRQLPEEGLKFMVYLQKENIIDESGMPKERFSAEFPKEGPSILRIQQVVRGDSAAYFCASSGQGAMDGYGYTFGSGTRLTVV.

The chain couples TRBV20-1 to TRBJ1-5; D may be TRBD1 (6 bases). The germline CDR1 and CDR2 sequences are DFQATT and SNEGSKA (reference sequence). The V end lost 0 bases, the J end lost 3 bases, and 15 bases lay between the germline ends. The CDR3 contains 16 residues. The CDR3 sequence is CSARDARGLNNQPQHF. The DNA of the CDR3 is TGCAGTGCTAGAGATGCCCGGGGGCTTAACAATCAGCCCCAGCATTTT.

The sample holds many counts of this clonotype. DNA of the CDR3: TGCGCCAGCAGCCGGACTAGCTCCGGGGAGCTGTTTTTT. Translating gives CASSRTSSGELFF. The J gene is TRBJ2-2, the V gene TRBV5-1; the match to TRBD2 covers 8 bases. Germline loops: CDR1 SGHRS, CDR2 YFSETQ. The CDR3 is 13 amino acids. V shed 4 bases, J shed 6 bases, and the junction held 2 bases outside the gene matches.

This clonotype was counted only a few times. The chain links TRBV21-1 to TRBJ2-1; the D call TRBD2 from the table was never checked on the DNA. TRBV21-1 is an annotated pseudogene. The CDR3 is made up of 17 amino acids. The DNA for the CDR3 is TGTGCCAGCAGCAACCCCGGGACTAGCGGAGCCTACAATGAGCAGTTCTTC. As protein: CASSNPGTSGAYNEQFF.

CDR3 residues: CACTPGTLLYEQYF. CDR3 nucleotide sequence: TGTGCCTGTACACCCGGGACCTTACTCTACGAGCAGTACTTC. This chain uses TRBV30 with TRBJ2-7; D is tentatively TRBD1 or TRBD2 (5 bases each). This CDR3 contains 14 residues. Trimming removed 6 bases from V and 3 bases from J, with 18 bases in between. Germline V lookup: CDR1 GTSNPN, CDR2 SVGIG (reference sequence).

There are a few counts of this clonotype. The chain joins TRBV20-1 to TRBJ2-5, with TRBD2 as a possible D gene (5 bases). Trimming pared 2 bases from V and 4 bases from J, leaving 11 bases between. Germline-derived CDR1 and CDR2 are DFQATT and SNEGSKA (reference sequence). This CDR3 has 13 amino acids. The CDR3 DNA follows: TGCAGTGCTAGATTTGACTACAGAGAGACCCAGTACTTC. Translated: CSARFDYRETQYF.

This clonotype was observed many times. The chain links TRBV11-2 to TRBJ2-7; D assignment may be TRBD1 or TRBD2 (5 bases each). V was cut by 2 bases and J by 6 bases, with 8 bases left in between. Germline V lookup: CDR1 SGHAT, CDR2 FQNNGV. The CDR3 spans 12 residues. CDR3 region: CASSLYGGEQYF. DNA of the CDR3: TGTGCCAGCAGCTTATATGGGGGCGAGCAGTACTTC. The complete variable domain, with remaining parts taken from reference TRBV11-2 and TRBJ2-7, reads EAGVAQSPRYKIIEKRQSVAFWCNPISGHATLYWYQQILGQGPKLLIQFQNNGVVDDSQLPKDRFSAERLKGVDSTLKIQPAKLEDSAVYLCASSLYGGEQYFGPGTRLTVT.

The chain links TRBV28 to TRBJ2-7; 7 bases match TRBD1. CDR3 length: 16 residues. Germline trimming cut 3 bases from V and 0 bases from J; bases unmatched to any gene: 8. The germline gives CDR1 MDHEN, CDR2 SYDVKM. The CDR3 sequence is CASSLTGPTSSYEQYF. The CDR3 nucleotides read TGTGCCAGCAGTTTGACAGGGCCAACTAGCTCCTACGAGCAGTACTTC.

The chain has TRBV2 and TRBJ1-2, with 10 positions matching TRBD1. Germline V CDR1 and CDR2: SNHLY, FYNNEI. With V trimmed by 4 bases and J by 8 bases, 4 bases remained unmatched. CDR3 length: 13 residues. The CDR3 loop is CASSVGTGEGYTF. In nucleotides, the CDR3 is TGTGCCAGCAGTGTTGGGACAGGGGAAGGCTACACCTTC. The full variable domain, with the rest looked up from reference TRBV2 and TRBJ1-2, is EPEVTQTPSHQVTQMGQEVILRCVPISNHLYFYWYRQILGQKVEFLVSFYNNEISEKSEIFDDQFSVERPDGSNFTLKIRSTKLEDSAMYFCASSVGTGEGYTFGSGTRLTVV.

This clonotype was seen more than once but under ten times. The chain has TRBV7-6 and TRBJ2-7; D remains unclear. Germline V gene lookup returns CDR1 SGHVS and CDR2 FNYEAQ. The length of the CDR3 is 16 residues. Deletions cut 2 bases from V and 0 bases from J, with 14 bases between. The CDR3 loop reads CASSLFGRQSSYEQYF. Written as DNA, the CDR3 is TGTGCCAGCAGCTTATTTGGCCGGCAAAGCTCCTACGAGCAGTACTTC.

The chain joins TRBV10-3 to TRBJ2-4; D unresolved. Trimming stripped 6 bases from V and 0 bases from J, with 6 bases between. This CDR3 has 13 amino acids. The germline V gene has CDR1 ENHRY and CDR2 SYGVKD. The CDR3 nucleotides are TGTGCCATCAGAGATCCAGCCAAAAACATTCAGTACTTC. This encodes CAIRDPAKNIQYF.

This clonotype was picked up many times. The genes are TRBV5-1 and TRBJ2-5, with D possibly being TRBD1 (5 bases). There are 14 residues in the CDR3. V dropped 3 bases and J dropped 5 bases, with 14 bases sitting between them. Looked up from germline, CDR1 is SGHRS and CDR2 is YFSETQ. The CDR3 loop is CASSSDTVFETQYF. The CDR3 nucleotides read TGCGCCAGCAGCTCGGACACGGTCTTTGAGACCCAGTACTTC.

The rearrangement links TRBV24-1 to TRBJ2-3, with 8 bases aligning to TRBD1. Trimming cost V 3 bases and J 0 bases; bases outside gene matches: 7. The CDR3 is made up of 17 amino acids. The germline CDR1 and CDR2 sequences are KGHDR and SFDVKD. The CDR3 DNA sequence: TGTGCCACCAGTGATCCTCGGGACAGGTCTAGCACAGATACGCAGTATTTT. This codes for CATSDPRDRSSTDTQYF.

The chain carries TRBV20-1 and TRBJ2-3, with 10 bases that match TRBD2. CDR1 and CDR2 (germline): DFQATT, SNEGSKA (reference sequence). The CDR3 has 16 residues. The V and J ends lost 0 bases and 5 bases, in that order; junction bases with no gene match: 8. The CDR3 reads CSARDNLAGERDTQYF. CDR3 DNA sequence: TGCAGTGCTAGAGATAACCTAGCGGGGGAGAGAGATACGCAGTATTTT.

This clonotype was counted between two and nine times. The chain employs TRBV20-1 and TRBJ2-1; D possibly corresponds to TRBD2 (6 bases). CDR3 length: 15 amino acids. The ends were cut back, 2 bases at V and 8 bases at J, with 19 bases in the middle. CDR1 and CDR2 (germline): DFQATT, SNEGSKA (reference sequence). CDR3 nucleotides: TGCAGTGCTAGACGGGGGTCCGGAGGATACCATGAGCAGTTCTTC. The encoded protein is CSARRGSGGYHEQFF.

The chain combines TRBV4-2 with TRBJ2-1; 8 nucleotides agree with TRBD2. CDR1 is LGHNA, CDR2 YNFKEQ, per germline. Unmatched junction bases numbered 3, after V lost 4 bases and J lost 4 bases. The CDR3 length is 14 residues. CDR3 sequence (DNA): TGTGCCAGCAGCCTGGGACTAGGGTACAATGAGCAGTTCTTC. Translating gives CASSLGLGYNEQFF.

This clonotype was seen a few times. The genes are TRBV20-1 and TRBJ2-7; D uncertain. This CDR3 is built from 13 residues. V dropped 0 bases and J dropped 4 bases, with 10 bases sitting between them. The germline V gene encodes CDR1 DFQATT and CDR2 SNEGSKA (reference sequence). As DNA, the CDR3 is TGCAGTGCTAGAGAAAGTAGTCGGTACGAGCAGTACTTC. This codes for CSARESSRYEQYF.

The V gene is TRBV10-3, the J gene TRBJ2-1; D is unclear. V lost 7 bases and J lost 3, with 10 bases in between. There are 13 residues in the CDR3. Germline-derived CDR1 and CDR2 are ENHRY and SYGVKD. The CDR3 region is CAITGPNYNEQFF. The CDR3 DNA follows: TGTGCCATCACAGGTCCCAACTACAATGAGCAGTTCTTC.

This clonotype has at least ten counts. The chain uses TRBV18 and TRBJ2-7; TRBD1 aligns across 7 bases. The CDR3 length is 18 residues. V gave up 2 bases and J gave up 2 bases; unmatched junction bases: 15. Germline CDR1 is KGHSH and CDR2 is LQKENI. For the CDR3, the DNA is TGTGCCAGCTCACCAGTCTATTCCGGGACAGTGAACCCCTACGAGCAGTACTTC. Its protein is CASSPVYSGTVNPYEQYF.

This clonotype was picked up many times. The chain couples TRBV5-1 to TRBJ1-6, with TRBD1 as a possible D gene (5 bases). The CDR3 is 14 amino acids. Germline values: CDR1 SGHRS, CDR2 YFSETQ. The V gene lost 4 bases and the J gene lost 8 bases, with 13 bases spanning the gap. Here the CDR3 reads CASSLGRGDSPLHF. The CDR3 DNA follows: TGCGCCAGCAGCCTGGGGAGGGGAGATTCACCCCTCCACTTT. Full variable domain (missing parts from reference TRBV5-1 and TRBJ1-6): KAGVTQTPRYLIKTRGQQVTLSCSPISGHRSVSWYQQTPGQGLQFLFEYFSETQRNKGNFPGRFSGRQFSNSRSEMNVSTLELGDSALYLCASSLGRGDSPLHFGNGTRLTVT.

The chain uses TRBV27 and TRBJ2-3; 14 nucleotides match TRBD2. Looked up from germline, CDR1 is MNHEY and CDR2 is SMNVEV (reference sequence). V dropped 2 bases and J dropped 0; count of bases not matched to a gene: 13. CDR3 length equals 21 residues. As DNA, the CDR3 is TGTGCCAGCAGTTTAAGAGGTTGGGGGACTAGCGGGAGAGTCAGCACAGATACGCAGTATTTT. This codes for CASSLRGWGTSGRVSTDTQYF.

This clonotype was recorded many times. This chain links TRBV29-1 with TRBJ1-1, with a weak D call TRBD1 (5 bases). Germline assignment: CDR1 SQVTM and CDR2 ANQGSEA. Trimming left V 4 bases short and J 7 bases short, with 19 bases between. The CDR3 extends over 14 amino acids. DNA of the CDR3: TGCAGCGTTGTCCTGGACATTACGGGAGGTGAAGCTTTCTTT. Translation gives CSVVLDITGGEAFF.

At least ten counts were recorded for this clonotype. The CDR3 DNA follows: TGCAGTGCTACCGGGACAGGCAATCAGCCCCAGCATTTT. The encoded protein is CSATGTGNQPQHF. The V call is TRBV20-1, the J call TRBJ1-5; TRBD1 agrees at 7 bases. Trimming cost V 4 bases and J 2 bases; bases outside gene matches: 2. The CDR3 runs to 13 residues. Per the germline V gene, CDR1 is DFQATT and CDR2 is SNEGSKA (reference sequence).

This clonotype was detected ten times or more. CDR3 in amino acids: CASSQDGAGQTYGYTF. DNA for the CDR3: TGTGCCAGCAGCCAAGATGGGGCGGGACAGACCTATGGCTACACCTTC. The chain joins TRBV4-2 to TRBJ1-2; 7 nucleotides align to TRBD1. CDR1 LGHNA and CDR2 YNFKEQ come from the germline V gene. Germline trimming cut 0 bases from V and 4 bases from J; bases unmatched to any gene: 8. This CDR3 has 16 residues.

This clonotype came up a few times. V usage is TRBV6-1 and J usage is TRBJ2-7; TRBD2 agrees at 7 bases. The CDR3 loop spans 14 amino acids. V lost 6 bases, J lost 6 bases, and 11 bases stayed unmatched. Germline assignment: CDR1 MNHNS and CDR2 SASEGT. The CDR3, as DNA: TGTGCCAGCAGATGGGGCGGGAGAGGCGGCGAGCAGTACTTC. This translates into CASRWGGRGGEQYF.

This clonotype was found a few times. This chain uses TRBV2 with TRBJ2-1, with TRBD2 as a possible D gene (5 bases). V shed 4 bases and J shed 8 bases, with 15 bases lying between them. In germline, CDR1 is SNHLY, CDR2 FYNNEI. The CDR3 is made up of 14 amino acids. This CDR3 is CASSVLGNLDEQFF. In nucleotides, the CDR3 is TGTGCCAGCAGTGTTCTCGGGAATTTGGATGAGCAGTTCTTC.

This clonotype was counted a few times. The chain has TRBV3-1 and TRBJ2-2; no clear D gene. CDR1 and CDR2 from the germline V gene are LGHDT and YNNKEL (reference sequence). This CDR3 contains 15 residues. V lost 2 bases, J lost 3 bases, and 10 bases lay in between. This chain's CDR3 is CASSQRTFYTGELFF. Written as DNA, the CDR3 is TGTGCCAGCAGCCAACGGACGTTTTACACCGGGGAGCTGTTTTTT.

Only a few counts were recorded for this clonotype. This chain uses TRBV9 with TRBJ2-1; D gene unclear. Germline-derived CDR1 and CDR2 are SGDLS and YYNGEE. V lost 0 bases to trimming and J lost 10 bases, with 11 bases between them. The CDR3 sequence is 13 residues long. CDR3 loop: CASSVEGDREQFF. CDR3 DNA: TGTGCCAGCAGCGTAGAGGGTGATAGGGAGCAGTTCTTC.

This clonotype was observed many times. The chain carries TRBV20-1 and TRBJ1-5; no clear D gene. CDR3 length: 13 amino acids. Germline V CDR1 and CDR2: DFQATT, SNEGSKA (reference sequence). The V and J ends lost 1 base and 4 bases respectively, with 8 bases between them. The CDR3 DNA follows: TGCAGTGCTAGAGGTCCTTTTAATCAGCCCCAGCATTTT. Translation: CSARGPFNQPQHF.

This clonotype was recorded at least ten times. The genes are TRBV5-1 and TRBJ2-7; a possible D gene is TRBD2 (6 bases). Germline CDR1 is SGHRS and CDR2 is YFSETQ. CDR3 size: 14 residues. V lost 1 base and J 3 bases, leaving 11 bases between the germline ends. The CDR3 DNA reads TGCGCCAGCAGCTTGTTCGGGGGAATCTACGAGCAGTACTTC. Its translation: CASSLFGGIYEQYF.